Below, 11 T cell receptor beta chains from the same sample are listed, as sequenced in a study of response to subunit inactivated influenza vaccine. TCRdb called the RT-PCR reads again in MiXCR, with one record for every CDR3 protein. The data contain about 500,000 distinct CDR3 sequences, approximately 15% of them singletons. The source was CD4+ T cells sorted from PBMCs, collected less than 30 months after vaccination. The receptor set was obtained from a man aged 50 to 69 who received an inactivated influenza vaccine.

This clonotype was counted only a few times. The chain employs TRBV10-3 and TRBJ2-1; D possibly matches TRBD1 or TRBD2 (7 bases each). The germline V gene encodes CDR1 ENHRY and CDR2 SYGVKD. The CDR3 spans 14 residues. V was clipped by 10 bases and J by 6 bases, with 19 bases between them. This CDR3 reads CATTGGSGGNEQFF. CDR3 sequence (DNA): TGTGCCACCACGGGGGGCTCAGGGGGCAATGAGCAGTTCTTC.

This clonotype was counted ten times or more. In DNA, the CDR3 is TGCAGCGCGGAGGGACAGCAAGAGACCCAGTACTTC. It is translated as CSAEGQQETQYF. The gene calls are TRBV29-1 and TRBJ2-5, with D possibly being TRBD1 (7 bases). This CDR3 spans 12 amino acids. Germline V gene lookup returns CDR1 SQVTM and CDR2 ANQGSEA. V lost 7 bases, J lost 2 bases, and 11 bases lay in between.

This chain's CDR3 is CSARRQRSTEAFF. For the CDR3, the DNA is TGCAGTGCTAGAAGACAGAGGTCCACTGAAGCTTTCTTT. V is TRBV20-1 and J is TRBJ1-1; D possibly corresponds to TRBD1 (5 bases). This CDR3 region has 13 residues. Germline CDR1 and CDR2: DFQATT and SNEGSKA (reference sequence). The V gene lost 2 bases and the J gene lost 4 bases, with 11 bases spanning the gap.

Only a few counts were recorded for this clonotype. The chain couples TRBV20-1 to TRBJ2-2, with D tentatively TRBD2 (6 bases). V was shortened by 1 base and J by 5 bases, with 17 bases between the two germline ends. Germline V lookup: CDR1 DFQATT, CDR2 SNEGSKA (reference sequence). The CDR3 is made up of 16 amino acids. The DNA of the CDR3 is TGCAGTGCTAGAGTTGGGACTTCCCGGGGTACCGGGGAGCTGTTTTTT. Translated, it gives CSARVGTSRGTGELFF.

There are a few counts of this clonotype. The chain employs TRBV10-3 and TRBJ1-1; D not certain. This CDR3 is built from 13 residues. V was clipped by 1 base and J by 1 base, with 4 bases between them. CDR1 ENHRY and CDR2 SYGVKD come from the germline V gene. In nucleotides, the CDR3 is TGTGCCATCAGTGAGTACGGGAACACTGAAGCTTTCTTT. Protein product: CAISEYGNTEAFF.

This clonotype appeared a few times. This chain joins TRBV10-3 and TRBJ2-3; 7 nucleotides match TRBD2. The J segment lost 2 bases and the V segment lost 11 bases, leaving 16 bases of the junction unmatched. Germline-derived CDR1 and CDR2 are ENHRY and SYGVKD. This CDR3 has 16 residues. The CDR3 sequence: CASSGPGGEVTDTQYF. The CDR3 bases are TGTGCCTCGTCGGGTCCGGGGGGTGAAGTCACAGATACGCAGTATTTT.

This clonotype turned up a few times. This chain connects TRBV5-1 to TRBJ2-5; no firm D call. The germline V and J ends were trimmed by 2 bases and 2 bases, with 7 bases remaining between them. Germline V lookup: CDR1 SGHRS, CDR2 YFSETQ. The CDR3 totals 13 residues. CDR3 region: CASSFTPQETQYF. In nucleotides, the CDR3 is TGCGCCAGCAGCTTTACACCTCAAGAGACCCAGTACTTC.

J is TRBJ1-1 and V is TRBV7-9; no definite D call. The CDR3 loop spans 14 amino acids. Germline-derived CDR1 and CDR2 are SEHNR and FQNEAQ (reference sequence). Between the trimmed V and J ends, which lost 5 bases and 2 bases, there was a span of 12 bases. As DNA, the CDR3 is TGTGCCAGCAGCCCCGTCAGTATTAACACTGAAGCTTTCTTT. This encodes CASSPVSINTEAFF.

A remark on this clonotype: This clone may be a read error of a much larger clone one base away. This chain links TRBV5-1 with TRBJ2-7, with D maybe TRBD1 (6 bases). The germline V gene has CDR1 SGHRS and CDR2 YFSETQ. This CDR3 is built from 13 residues. Trimming cost V 0 bases and J 3 bases, with 7 bases left between them. The CDR3 DNA follows: TGCGCCAGCAGCTTGGGGGACAACTACGAGCAGTACTTC. This encodes CASSLGDNYEQYF.

This clonotype was picked up a small number of times. The J gene is TRBJ2-4, the V gene TRBV2; D might be TRBD1 (6 bases). V lost 7 bases and J 2 bases, leaving 18 bases between the germline ends. From germline, CDR1 is SNHLY and CDR2 FYNNEI. There are 16 residues in the CDR3. The CDR3 DNA follows: TGTGCCAGCATCGGGGCAGGGGCGAGGACCAAAAACATTCAGTACTTC. Translation gives CASIGAGARTKNIQYF.

The chain carries TRBV5-1 and TRBJ2-7; 8 bases map to TRBD2. The trim removed 4 bases at V and 6 bases at J, leaving 9 bases unmatched. Germline CDR1 and CDR2: SGHRS and YFSETQ. The CDR3 is made up of 14 amino acids. The CDR3 DNA sequence: TGCGCCAGCAGCCCTCCGGGACTAGGACCCGAGCAGTACTTC. Translation gives CASSPPGLGPEQYF.